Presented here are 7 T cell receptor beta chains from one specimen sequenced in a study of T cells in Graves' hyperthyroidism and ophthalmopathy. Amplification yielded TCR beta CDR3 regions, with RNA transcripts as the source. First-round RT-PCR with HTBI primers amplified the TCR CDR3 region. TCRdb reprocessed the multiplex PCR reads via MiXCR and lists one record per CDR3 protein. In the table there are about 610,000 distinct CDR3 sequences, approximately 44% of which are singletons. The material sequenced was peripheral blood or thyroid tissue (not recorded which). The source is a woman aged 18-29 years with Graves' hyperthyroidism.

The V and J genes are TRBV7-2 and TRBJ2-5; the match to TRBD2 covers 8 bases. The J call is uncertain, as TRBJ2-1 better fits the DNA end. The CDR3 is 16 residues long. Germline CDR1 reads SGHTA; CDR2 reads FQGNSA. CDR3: CASSLVVGTSINEQFF. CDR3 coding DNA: TGTGCCAGCAGCTTAGTTGTAGGGACTAGTATCAATGAGCAGTTCTTC.

The CDR3 DNA is TGCAGTGCTACCGCCTCTGGCGAGCAGTTCTTC. It specifies CSATASGEQFF. This chain joins TRBV20-1 and TRBJ2-1; D not certain. The CDR3 is 11 amino acids. Between the trimmed V and J ends, which lost 4 bases and 10 bases, there was a span of 11 bases. Looked up from germline, CDR1 is DFQATT and CDR2 is SNEGSKA (reference sequence).

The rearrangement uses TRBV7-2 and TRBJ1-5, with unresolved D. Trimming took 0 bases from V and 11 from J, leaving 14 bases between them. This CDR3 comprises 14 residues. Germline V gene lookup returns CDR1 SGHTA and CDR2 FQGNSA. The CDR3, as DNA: TGTGCCAGCAGCTTAGCAGCGGGAGACGAGACCCAGCATTTT. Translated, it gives CASSLAAGDETQHF.

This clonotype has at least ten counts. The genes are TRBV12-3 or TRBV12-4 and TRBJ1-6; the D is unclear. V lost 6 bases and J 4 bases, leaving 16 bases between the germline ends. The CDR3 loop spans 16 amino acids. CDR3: CASRDRGMGYNSPLHF. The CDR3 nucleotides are TGTGCCAGCAGGGACCGTGGCATGGGATATAATTCACCCCTCCACTTT.

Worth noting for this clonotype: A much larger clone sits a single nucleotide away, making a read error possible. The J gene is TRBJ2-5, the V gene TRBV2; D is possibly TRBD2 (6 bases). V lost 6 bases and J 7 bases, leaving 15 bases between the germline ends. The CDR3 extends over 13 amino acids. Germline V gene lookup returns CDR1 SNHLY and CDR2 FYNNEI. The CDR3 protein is CASRRGLWGTQYF. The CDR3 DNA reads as TGTGCCAGCAGAAGGGGACTCTGGGGGACCCAGTACTTC.

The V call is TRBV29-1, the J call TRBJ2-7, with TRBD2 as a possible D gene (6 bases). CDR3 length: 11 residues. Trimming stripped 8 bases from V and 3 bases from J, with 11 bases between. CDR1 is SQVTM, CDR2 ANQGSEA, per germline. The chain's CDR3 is CSLTSYYEQYF. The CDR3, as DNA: TGCAGCTTAACTAGCTACTACGAGCAGTACTTC.

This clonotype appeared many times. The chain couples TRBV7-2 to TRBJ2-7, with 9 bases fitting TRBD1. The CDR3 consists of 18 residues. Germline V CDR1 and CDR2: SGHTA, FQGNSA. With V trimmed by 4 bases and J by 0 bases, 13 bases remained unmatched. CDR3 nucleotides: TGTGCCAGCAGCTCGGTACCCGTAGGACAGGGGAACTCCTACGAGCAGTACTTC. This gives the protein CASSSVPVGQGNSYEQYF.